The clone carrying this TCR beta chain has at least ten counts. Its antigen is undetermined. CDR1 is MDHEN, CDR2 SYDVKM, per germline. CDR3 length: 14 residues. V dropped 3 bases and J dropped 1 base, with 9 bases sitting between them. This sample stems from a study of T-cell memory formation after mild COVID-19. Barcoded TCR alpha and TCR beta cDNA libraries with UMIs came from 5'RACE using constant-segment primers. TCRdb called the 5' RACE reads again in MiXCR, with one record for every CDR3 protein. The table has about 150,000 distinct CDR3 sequences, approximately 12% seen once. Study-level results: Researchers found some responding clones in pre-infection memory, a sign that cross-reactive memory joined. Shrinking CD4+ clones were chiefly CM and EM; CD8+ ones were chiefly EMRA. Whether second-wave clones peaking at day 37 were SARS-CoV-2 specific went unconfirmed.

The chain carries TRBV28 and TRBJ2-5; D is undetermined. The source is a man between 18 and 29 years old who had mild COVID-19 (a few samples of this study predate the infection). Cell type and time point are not known. Sequencing input: PBMCs or a T cell subset sorted from them (not recorded which). The CDR3 reads CASSLSQAQETQYF. DNA for the CDR3: TGTGCCAGCAGTTTGTCCCAGGCCCAAGAGACCCAGTACTTC.